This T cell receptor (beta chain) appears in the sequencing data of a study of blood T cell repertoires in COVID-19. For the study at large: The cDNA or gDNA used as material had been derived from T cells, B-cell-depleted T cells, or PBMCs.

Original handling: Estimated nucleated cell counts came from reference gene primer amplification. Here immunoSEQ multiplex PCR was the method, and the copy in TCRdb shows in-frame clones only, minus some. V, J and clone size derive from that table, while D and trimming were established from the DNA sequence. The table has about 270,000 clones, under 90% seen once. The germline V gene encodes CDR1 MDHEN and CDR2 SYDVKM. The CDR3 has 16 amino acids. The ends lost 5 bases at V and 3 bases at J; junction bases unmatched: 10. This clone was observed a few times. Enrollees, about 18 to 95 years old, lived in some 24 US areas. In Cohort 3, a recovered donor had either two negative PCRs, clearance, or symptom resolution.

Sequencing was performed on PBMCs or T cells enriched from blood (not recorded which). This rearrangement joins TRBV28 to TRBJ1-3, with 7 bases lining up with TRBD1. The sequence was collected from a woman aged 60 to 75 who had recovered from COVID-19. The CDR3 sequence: CASSPSPRGFGNTIYF. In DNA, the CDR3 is TGTGCCAGCAGTCCCTCCCCCAGGGGGTTTGGAAACACCATATATTTT.